This T cell receptor beta chain was sequenced during a study of T cell responses to AZD1222 COVID-19 vaccine. Concerning this clone: The antigen remains undetermined.

Germline V gene sequence: CDR1 SGDLS, CDR2 YYNGEE. The CDR3 consists of 15 residues. V gave up 2 bases and J gave up 0 bases, with 10 bases separating them. Profiling relied on immunoSEQ multiplex PCR, and the TCRdb table lists in-frame clones only, not all of them. The sample yields about 260,000 clones, approximately 95% seen once. Broader study findings: The study identified only five to seven AZD1222 recipients as seropositive at baseline. Donors, mostly white British, included more females; clonal diversity was possibly underestimated. The study sampled repertoires only after the peak T cell response. CD4 TCRs linked to vaccination spanned spike, dominating at 160-218 and 743-854.

The V and J genes are TRBV9 and TRBJ2-3; D might be TRBD2 (6 bases). The source is an adult in good health. The input for sequencing was peripheral blood, taken on day 0 of AZD1222 vaccination. This CDR3 reads CASSVGLASTDTQYF. For the CDR3, the DNA is TGTGCCAGCAGCGTGGGACTGGCCAGCACAGATACGCAGTATTTT.